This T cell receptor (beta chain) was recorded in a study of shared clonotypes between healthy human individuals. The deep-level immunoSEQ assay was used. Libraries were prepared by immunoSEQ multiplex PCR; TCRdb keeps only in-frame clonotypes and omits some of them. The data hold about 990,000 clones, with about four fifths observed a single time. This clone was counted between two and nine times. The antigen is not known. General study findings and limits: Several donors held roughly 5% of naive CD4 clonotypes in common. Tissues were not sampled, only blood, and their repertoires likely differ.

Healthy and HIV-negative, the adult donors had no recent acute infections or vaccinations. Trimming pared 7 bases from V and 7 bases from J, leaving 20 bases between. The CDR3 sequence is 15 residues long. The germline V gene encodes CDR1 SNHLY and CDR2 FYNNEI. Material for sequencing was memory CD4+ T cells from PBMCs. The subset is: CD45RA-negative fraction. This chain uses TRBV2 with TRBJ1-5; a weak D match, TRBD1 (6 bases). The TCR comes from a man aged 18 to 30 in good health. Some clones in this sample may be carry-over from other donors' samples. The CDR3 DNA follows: TGTGCCAGCACCACCGGCGGCAGGGGAGGACAGCCCCAGCATTTT. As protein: CASTTGGRGGQPQHF.